Reported below is one T cell receptor (beta chain). The clone's antigen remains unknown. No much larger clone exists at a distance of one base, and base qualities are not known. The CDR3 numbers 12 residues from cysteine through phenylalanine. The sequence is cut down to CDR3 DNA, 36 bases in frame from base 1. CDR1 and CDR2, per the germline V gene, are MDHEN and SYDVKM. V drops 8 bases and J drops 8 bases, leaving 15 bases in between. This sample was included in a study of blood T cell repertoires in COVID-19 (dated by TCRdb to about 2020). Regarding the complete study: Samples covering the acute and convalescent phases of COVID-19 were provided by collaborators in the United States, Italy and Spain. The material from the prospective study consisted of cDNA or gDNA derived from T cells, B-cell-depleted T cells, or PBMCs. Deeply sampled blood TCRbeta repertoires from subjects exposed to, actively infected with, or recovered from COVID-19 were included in the dataset. The repertoires were made available in a free public database intended to serve as a resource for research on the immune response to SARS-CoV-2. The samples were drawn from the first 160 participants of the ongoing ImmuneRACE study and from roughly 1,300 subjects provided by 6 global collaborators. Nearly every sample came with metadata listing a de-identified subject ID, COVID-19 status, age in years and sex. Where available, HLA class I and class II types were taken from metadata supplied by the sample provider and were not determined by assay-based typing.

TCRbeta CDR3 regions were amplified from genomic DNA using the immunoSEQ Assay, a bias-controlled multiplex PCR. The original pipeline was this. The number of nucleated cells in each sample was estimated by amplification of reference gene primers within the assay. Sequence reads were collapsed and filtered to measure the absolute abundance of every unique TCRbeta CDR3 rearrangement. Productive Simpson clonality was computed per sample as the square root of Simpson's diversity index over productive rearrangements. Sourced from immuneACCESS, this table was stored by TCRdb with only in-frame sequences that have V and J called. A share of the clones is absent; for the studies checked, an unresolved V gene accounts for under half, and the remainder has no known explanation. V and J calls and clone size are those listed in that table; D and trimming were worked out from the DNA. Recorded for this sample are about 160,000 clones; over 70% of them occurred a single time. About 3% of the sample goes to the ten largest clones.

Study-level results and caveats: The amount of clinical and demographic metadata varied by source and participant and was provided uncurated.

The collaborating institutions used their own protocols to collect whole blood in K2EDTA tubes. For TCRbeta analysis, collaborator samples were shipped as frozen whole blood, as isolated PBMCs, or as DNA extracted from either sample type. The rearrangement joined TRBV28 to TRBJ1-2; the D gene remains uncertain. Sequencing was performed on peripheral blood. This receptor was obtained from a man between 65 and 79 years old with acute or convalescent COVID-19. The CDR3: CASAWRDRGYTF. The nucleotide sequence is given as TGTGCCAGCGCGTGGAGGGATCGGGGCTACACCTTC.